The next 16 T cell receptor beta chains were all read from a single sample in a study of shared clonotypes between healthy human individuals. The data were produced by immunoSEQ multiplex PCR, yet TCRdb's version contains in-frame clones alone and is incomplete. The sample lists roughly 500,000 clones, approximately 84% occurring once. Specimen: PBMCs. Every receptor here comes from a woman in her forties in good health. Some clones in this sample may be carry-over from other donors' samples.

V gene TRBV30 combines with J gene TRBJ1-5; D perhaps matches TRBD1 (5 bases). Trimming left V 2 bases short and J 5 bases short, with 10 bases between. Germline V CDR1 and CDR2: GTSNPN, SVGIG (reference sequence). The CDR3 spans 13 residues. This CDR3 reads CAWSSGRDQPQHF. Written as DNA, the CDR3 is TGTGCCTGGAGTTCCGGCAGGGATCAGCCCCAGCATTTT.

V gene TRBV5-8 combines with J gene TRBJ2-1; D gene uncertain. Deletions cut 0 bases from V and 4 bases from J, with 11 bases between. The CDR3 extends over 15 amino acids. From germline, CDR1 is SGHTS and CDR2 YDEGEE. This CDR3 is CASSLGVSGYNEQFF. The CDR3 bases are TGTGCCAGCAGCTTGGGGGTTTCCGGGTACAATGAGCAGTTCTTC.

V gene TRBV5-1 combines with J gene TRBJ2-6; 8 nucleotides match TRBD2. This CDR3 spans 15 amino acids. Germline CDR1 reads SGHRS; CDR2 reads YFSETQ. V trimming: 4 bases; J trimming: 0 bases; junction bases outside the gene matches: 0. The CDR3 spells CASSTSGSGANVLTF. In DNA form, the CDR3 reads TGCGCCAGCAGCACTAGCGGCTCTGGGGCCAACGTCCTGACTTTC.

The chain employs TRBV14 and TRBJ2-7; tentative D call: TRBD2 (6 bases). CDR3 length equals 15 residues. Looked up from germline, CDR1 is SGHDN and CDR2 is FVKESK. Trimming removed 1 base from V and 2 bases from J, with 12 bases in between. The CDR3 protein is CASSQGGTVPYEQYF. As DNA, the CDR3 is TGTGCCAGCAGCCAAGGCGGGACCGTACCCTACGAGCAGTACTTC.

A remark on this clone: Only one base separates this from a far larger clonotype, so it likely reflects a read error. The chain uses TRBV7-2 and TRBJ1-2, with D maybe TRBD1 (6 bases). The CDR3 extends over 13 amino acids. In germline, CDR1 is SGHTA, CDR2 FQGNSA. CDR3 sequence (DNA): TGTTCCAGCAGCCCAGACAGGCGTAATGGCTACACCTTC. It codes for CSSSPDRRNGYTF.

A note on this clone: Additional DNA sequences in this sample encode the identical CDR3. This chain uses TRBV18 with TRBJ2-1, with D unresolved. Germline-derived CDR1 and CDR2 are KGHSH and LQKENI. V gave up 3 bases and J gave up 8 bases, with 8 bases separating them. The CDR3 is made up of 12 amino acids. CDR3 loop: CASSPSGDEQFF. For the CDR3, the DNA is TGTGCCAGCTCACCGTCGGGCGATGAGCAGTTCTTC.

This clone has at least ten counts. This chain's CDR3 is CASSPRPGLAAREQFF. Written as DNA, the CDR3 is TGTGCCAGTAGCCCTAGGCCGGGACTAGCGGCACGTGAGCAGTTCTTC. The V call is TRBV19, the J call TRBJ2-1; 11 bases align to TRBD2. CDR3 size: 16 residues. Germline-derived CDR1 and CDR2 are LNHDA and SQIVND (reference sequence). V gave up 6 bases and J gave up 9 bases; unmatched junction bases: 13. The whole variable domain, filled in from reference TRBV19 and TRBJ2-1, reads DGGITQSPKYLFRKEGQNVTLSCEQNLNHDAMYWYRQDPGQGLRLIYYSQIVNDFQKGDIAEGYSVSREKKESFPLTVTSAQKNPTAFYLCASSPRPGLAAREQFFGPGTRLTVL.

For this clone: With a much larger clone just one base away, this may be a read error. The V gene is TRBV7-9, the J gene TRBJ2-2; 9 bases line up with TRBD2. The CDR3 length is 15 residues. Germline lookup yields CDR1 SEHNR and CDR2 FQNEAQ (reference sequence). V lost 8 bases to trimming and J lost 1 base; unmatched junction nucleotides: 5. The CDR3 region has the DNA TGTGCCAGCCCCCCTAGCGGGAAGAACACCGGGGAGCTGTTTTTT. Translated: CASPPSGKNTGELFF.

In its sample, this clone was seen a few times. This sample also contains other DNA sequences that code for the same CDR3. V is TRBV20-1 and J is TRBJ2-7, with D perhaps matching TRBD2 (6 bases). The CDR3 spans 11 residues. V was trimmed by 3 bases and J by 3 bases, leaving 6 bases between them. CDR1 is DFQATT and CDR2 is SNEGSKA in the germline V gene (reference sequence). CDR3 sequence (DNA): TGCAGTGCTAGCGGGAGCTACGAGCAGTACTTC. Translation: CSASGSYEQYF.

The V gene is TRBV4-3, the J gene TRBJ1-1; 7 positions match TRBD1. Losses at the gene ends were 5 bases for V and 2 bases for J; bases not matched to a gene: 5. Germline V gives CDR1 LGHNA, CDR2 YSLEER. The CDR3 contains 14 residues. For the CDR3, the DNA is TGCGCCAGCAGCTACCGGGACAGAAACACTGAAGCTTTCTTT. Amino acid sequence: CASSYRDRNTEAFF.

This clone has ten or more counts. At the DNA level, this CDR3 is encoded by other sequences in the same sample as well. V usage is TRBV4-1 and J usage is TRBJ2-7; a possible D gene is TRBD1 (6 bases). The V end was cut by 1 base, the J end by 2 bases, with 12 bases between. CDR3 length: 15 residues. Germline V lookup: CDR1 MGHRA, CDR2 YSYEKL. The CDR3: CASSQGQEFPYEQYF. CDR3 in DNA: TGCGCCAGCAGCCAAGGACAGGAGTTCCCCTACGAGCAGTACTTC.

The chain couples TRBV12-2 to TRBJ2-2; TRBD1 was called by the table and not checked on the DNA. TRBV12-2 is flagged as a pseudogene. CDR3 size: 15 residues. The DNA for the CDR3 is TGTGCAAGTCGCCTCCCGACAGGGGCGACCGGGGAGCTGTTTTTT. It specifies CASRLPTGATGELFF.

CDR3 DNA: TGTGCCTGGAGTGTAGGGGAGAGGCGACTGAGGGACAATGAGCAGTTCTTC. Its translation is CAWSVGERRLRDNEQFF. V and J are TRBV30 and TRBJ2-1; D may correspond to TRBD1 or TRBD2 (5 bases each). The length of the CDR3 is 17 residues. Germline V gene sequence: CDR1 GTSNPN, CDR2 SVGIG (reference sequence). The germline V and J ends were trimmed by 0 bases and 5 bases, with 20 bases remaining between them.

The chain recombines TRBV28 with TRBJ1-2, with a weak D call TRBD1 (6 bases). CDR1 MDHEN and CDR2 SYDVKM come from the germline V gene. V lost 3 bases to trimming and J lost 4 bases, with 12 bases between them. The CDR3 loop spans 14 amino acids. CDR3 residues: CASSFMGAGYGYTF. CDR3 sequence (DNA): TGTGCCAGCAGTTTCATGGGGGCCGGCTATGGCTACACCTTC.

The CDR3 loop is CASSLQGASGGELFF. The DNA for the CDR3 is TGTGCCAGCAGCCTACAGGGGGCAAGTGGCGGGGAGCTGTTTTTT. The chain couples TRBV2 to TRBJ2-2; 9 bases fit TRBD1. The germline V gene encodes CDR1 SNHLY and CDR2 FYNNEI. This CDR3 has 15 amino acids. J was trimmed by 7 bases and V by 6 bases; bases with no gene match: 9.

On this clone: The identical CDR3 is also encoded by other nucleotide sequences in the sample. The V and J genes are TRBV6-1 and TRBJ2-7, with a tentative D call TRBD2 (5 bases). The V end lost 6 bases, the J end lost 0 bases, and 9 bases lay between the germline ends. CDR3 length equals 13 residues. In germline, CDR1 is MNHNS, CDR2 SASEGT. The CDR3 nucleotides read TGTGCCAGCAGGAGGGATTCCTCCTACGAGCAGTACTTC. Translation gives CASRRDSSYEQYF.